The 3 T cell receptor beta chains given below trace back to one sample, sequenced in a study of cytomegalovirus exposure and HLA in healthy donors. The PCR employed 60 Vbeta primers together with 13 Jbeta primers. Profiling relied on immunoSEQ multiplex PCR, and the TCRdb table lists in-frame clones only, not all of them. Recorded for this sample: roughly 70,000 clones. The material sequenced was PBMCs. The receptors come from a female donor in good health and CMV-seropositive.

The chain has TRBV19 and TRBJ2-1, with 8 bases that match TRBD2. The CDR3 totals 18 residues. The V gene end was trimmed by 4 bases and the J gene end by 2 bases; junction bases not matched to a gene: 13. Germline V gives CDR1 LNHDA, CDR2 SQIVND (reference sequence). CDR3 sequence reads: CASSTAVRAGVAYNEQFF. The CDR3 region has the DNA TGTGCCAGTAGTACGGCGGTTCGAGCGGGAGTGGCCTACAATGAGCAGTTCTTC.

The rearrangement uses TRBV7-2 and TRBJ1-2, with 8 bases lining up with TRBD1. The CDR3 loop spans 15 amino acids. The J segment lost 5 bases and the V segment lost 5 bases, leaving 10 bases of the junction unmatched. Germline V gene sequence: CDR1 SGHTA, CDR2 FQGNSA. The CDR3 DNA reads as TGTGCCAGCAGCGGTGGACAGGGACAGTGGTATGGCTACACCTTC. Its protein is CASSGGQGQWYGYTF.

The chain is built from TRBV5-5 and TRBJ2-7; TRBD2 agrees at 7 bases. This CDR3 spans 13 amino acids. Looked up from germline, CDR1 is SGHKS and CDR2 is YYEKEE (reference sequence). V was clipped by 5 bases and J by 5 bases; unmatched bases: 7. The CDR3 loop is CASRWVGGDEQYF. CDR3 DNA sequence: TGTGCCAGCAGATGGGTGGGGGGGGACGAGCAGTACTTC.